The present entry profiles one T cell receptor (beta chain) with its context. This sample stems from a study of T cells in localized non-small cell lung cancer. The trim removed 3 bases at V and 8 bases at J, leaving 9 bases unmatched. The germline CDR1 and CDR2 sequences are SQVTM and ANQGSEA. The CDR3 is 14 amino acids. TCRdb keeps only in-frame clones here, not all; method: immunoSEQ multiplex PCR. Of under 70,000 clones listed, around 86% are singletons. This chain joins TRBV29-1 and TRBJ1-2; TRBD1 matches 10 bases. Sequenced material: peripheral blood, taken before any cancer treatment. The receptor's source is a woman aged 35 to 69 with stage I lung adenocarcinoma. CDR3 bases: TGCAGCGTTGAGGGTGGGACAGGGGAACGGGGCTACACCTTC. It is translated as CSVEGGTGERGYTF.